A single T cell receptor (beta chain) is shown here with its context. The antigen remains undetermined. Samples were taken several times over chemoradiotherapy. Trimming took off 3 bases at V and 0 bases at J, with 11 bases between the two ends. In germline, CDR1 is SEHNR, CDR2 FQNEAQ (reference sequence). This CDR3 is 15 amino acids long. The entry originates in a study of chemoradiotherapy in HPV16-positive cancers. Findings of the study overall: Candidate HPV-specific clones and E7-related TCR motifs grew in tumor during treatment.

Data came from immunoSEQ multiplex PCR; TCRdb stores just in-frame clones and leaves some out. This sample has around 40,000 clones, with roughly 77% found just once. The starting material was blood, obtained from a patient who underwent chemoradiotherapy. This receptor was identified in a human donor with HPV-associated anogenital cancer. The genes are TRBV7-9 and TRBJ1-1, with a weak D call TRBD1 (6 bases). The CDR3 nucleotides are TGTGCCAGCAGCTTGGCCGGGGGCATGAACACTGAAGCTTTCTTT. This translates into CASSLAGGMNTEAFF.